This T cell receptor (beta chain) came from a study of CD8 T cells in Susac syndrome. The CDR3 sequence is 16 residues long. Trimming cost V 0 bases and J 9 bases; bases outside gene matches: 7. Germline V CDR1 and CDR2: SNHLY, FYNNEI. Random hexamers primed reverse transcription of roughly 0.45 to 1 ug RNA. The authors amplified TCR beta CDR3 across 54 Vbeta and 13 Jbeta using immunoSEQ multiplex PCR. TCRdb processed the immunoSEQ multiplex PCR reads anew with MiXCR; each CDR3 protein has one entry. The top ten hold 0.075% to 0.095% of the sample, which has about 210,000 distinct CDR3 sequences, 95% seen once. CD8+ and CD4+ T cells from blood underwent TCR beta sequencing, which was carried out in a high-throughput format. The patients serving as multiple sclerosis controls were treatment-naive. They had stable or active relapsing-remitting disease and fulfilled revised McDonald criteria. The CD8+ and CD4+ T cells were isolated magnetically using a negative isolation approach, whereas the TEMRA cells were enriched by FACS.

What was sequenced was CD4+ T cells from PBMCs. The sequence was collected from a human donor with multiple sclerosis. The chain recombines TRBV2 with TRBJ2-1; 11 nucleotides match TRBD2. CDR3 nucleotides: TGTGCCAGCAGTGAAGCGGGTAGCGGGAGGGCCGGTGAGCAGTTCTTC. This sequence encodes CASSEAGSGRAGEQFF.